Included here is one T cell receptor (beta chain) sequence, with context. The data were taken from a study of blood T cell repertoires in COVID-19. In the study overall: The United States, Italy and Spain were the sources of the acute and convalescent COVID-19 samples. Sources were T cells, B-cell-depleted T cells, or PBMCs; the material itself was cDNA or gDNA.

The germline V gene has CDR1 SGHRS and CDR2 YFSETQ. V was cut by 0 bases and J by 10 bases, with 17 bases left in between. The CDR3 has 16 amino acids. TCRdb's table, derived via immunoSEQ multiplex PCR, lists solely in-frame clones and lacks some. Among almost 400,000 clones listed, roughly 90% were seen once. Sequenced input: PBMCs or T cells enriched from blood (not recorded which). This chain uses TRBV5-1 with TRBJ1-6; possible D gene TRBD1, 5 bases. This receptor was taken from a woman aged 25 to 39 with acute COVID-19. The CDR3 protein is CASSLGGTDLPSPLHF. The DNA of the CDR3 is TGCGCCAGCAGCTTGGGCGGGACTGACTTACCCTCACCCCTCCACTTT. Drawing the rest from reference TRBV5-1 and TRBJ1-6, the complete variable domain is KAGVTQTPRYLIKTRGQQVTLSCSPISGHRSVSWYQQTPGQGLQFLFEYFSETQRNKGNFPGRFSGRQFSNSRSEMNVSTLELGDSALYLCASSLGGTDLPSPLHFGNGTRLTVT.